Shown below are 3 T cell receptor beta chains from a single sample sequenced in a study of STAT5B mutations in CD4+ large granular lymphocyte leukemia. Profiled with immunoSEQ multiplex PCR; TCRdb holds only in-frame clones, not every one. The sample shows around 50,000 clones, 65% to 85% of them seen only once. The sequenced sample was CD4+ T cells from blood buffy coats. Every receptor here comes from a human donor in good health.

This clone occurred once. V is TRBV28 and J is TRBJ2-1; 7 bases map to TRBD1. V lost 4 bases to trimming and J lost 13 bases; unmatched junction nucleotides: 13. Germline loops: CDR1 MDHEN, CDR2 SYDVKM. This CDR3 contains 14 residues. The CDR3, as DNA: TGTGCCAGCAGTTATCCGGGACAGACCTCGAGTCAGTTCTTC. Its protein is CASSYPGQTSSQFF. The whole variable domain, remainder taken from reference TRBV28 and TRBJ2-1, is DVKVTQSSRYLVKRTGEKVFLECVQDMDHENMFWYRQDPGLGLRLIYFSYDVKMKEKGDIPEGYSVSREKKERFSLILESASTNQTSMYLCASSYPGQTSSQFFGPGTRLTVL.

The chain recombines TRBV7-3 with TRBJ1-1; no definite D call. Trimming cost V 2 bases and J 0 bases, with 4 bases left between them. This CDR3 contains 13 residues. CDR1 is SGHTA, CDR2 FQGTGA, per germline. The CDR3 sequence: CASSLLMNTEAFF. CDR3 sequence (DNA): TGTGCCAGCAGCTTACTGATGAACACTGAAGCTTTCTTT.

The chain couples TRBV11-3 to TRBJ2-1, with 9 bases lining up with TRBD2. Trimming took 5 bases from V and 5 from J; bases not matched to a gene: 1. The CDR3 sequence is 13 residues long. CDR1 and CDR2 from the germline V gene are SGHNT and YENEEA. In DNA form, the CDR3 reads TGTGCCAGCAGCAGACTAGCGGACAATGAGCAGTTCTTC. Its translation: CASSRLADNEQFF.